Reported below is one T cell receptor beta chain. Its antigen is undetermined. Germline V CDR1 and CDR2: LNHDA, SQIVND (reference sequence). The CDR3 totals 13 residues. Trimming left V 7 bases short and J 2 bases short, with 10 bases between. This specimen comes from a study of shared clonotypes between healthy human individuals. The assay was immunoSEQ multiplex PCR, and TCRdb's table has in-frame clones only and misses some. Altogether about half a million clones are present, approximately 84% being singletons, with the ten largest covering 10% to 15%. Donors comprised healthy HIV-negative adults lacking recent acute infections or vaccinations. Study conclusions and caveats: Blood alone was sampled, and tissue repertoires likely differ. Few donors limited the genetic and exposure-history diversity represented.

The rearrangement links TRBV19 to TRBJ2-3; D is unclear. Source material: PBMCs. The source is a woman aged 35 to 49 in good health. Some clones in this sample may be carry-over from other donors' samples. CDR3 bases: TGTGCCAGTACCCCCCCGAACACAGATACGCAGTATTTT. This sequence encodes CASTPPNTDTQYF.